The 9 T cell receptor beta chains given below trace back to one sample, sequenced in a study of cytomegalovirus exposure and HLA in healthy donors. TCRdb's table, derived via immunoSEQ multiplex PCR, lists solely in-frame clones and lacks some. This table holds under 250,000 clones, 80% to 90% found once. The sample taken for sequencing was PBMCs. These receptors came from a woman aged 18-29 years in good health and CMV-seropositive.

This chain links TRBV2 with TRBJ2-5; TRBD1 agrees at 10 bases. In germline, CDR1 is SNHLY, CDR2 FYNNEI. V lost 6 bases, J lost 8 bases, and 3 bases stayed unmatched. This CDR3 region has 12 residues. The chain's CDR3 is CASRMTGGTQYF. The CDR3 coding sequence is TGTGCCAGCAGAATGACAGGGGGCACCCAGTACTTC.

The rearrangement links TRBV10-3 to TRBJ1-3; 8 bases map to TRBD1. The germline gives CDR1 ENHRY, CDR2 SYGVKD. The ends lost 7 bases at V and 0 bases at J; junction bases unmatched: 11. The CDR3 length is 17 residues. DNA of the CDR3: TGTGCCATCACCCCGGGACAGGTCCTCATCTCTGGAAACACCATATATTTT. It translates to CAITPGQVLISGNTIYF.

The chain carries TRBV28 and TRBJ1-5, with unresolved D. V lost 2 bases, J lost 5 bases, and 10 bases lay in between. This CDR3 spans 14 amino acids. CDR1 MDHEN and CDR2 SYDVKM come from the germline V gene. CDR3 loop: CASSLGRLHQPQHF. In DNA, the CDR3 is TGTGCCAGCAGTTTAGGCAGGCTTCATCAGCCCCAGCATTTT. The full variable domain, with the rest looked up from reference TRBV28 and TRBJ1-5, is DVKVTQSSRYLVKRTGEKVFLECVQDMDHENMFWYRQDPGLGLRLIYFSYDVKMKEKGDIPEGYSVSREKKERFSLILESASTNQTSMYLCASSLGRLHQPQHFGDGTRLSIL.

V is TRBV5-6 and J is TRBJ1-1; 7 nucleotides match TRBD1. Unmatched junction bases numbered 8, after V lost 2 bases and J lost 4 bases. The CDR3 is 15 residues long. Per the germline V gene, CDR1 is SGHDT and CDR2 is YYEEEE. This CDR3 is CASSLQGSISTEAFF. The CDR3, as DNA: TGTGCCAGCAGCTTACAGGGGTCCATCTCCACTGAAGCTTTCTTT.

This sequence joins TRBV7-8 and TRBJ2-2, with 9 bases aligning to TRBD1. The CDR3 is 18 amino acids. Germline lookup yields CDR1 SGHVS and CDR2 FQNEAQ. J gave up 6 bases and V 5 bases, and 16 bases lay outside the gene matches. CDR3 DNA: TGTGCCAGCAGCATTGCGGAACAGGGGGCGCATATGGCCGGGGAGCTGTTTTTT. Amino acid sequence: CASSIAEQGAHMAGELFF.

The V call is TRBV10-3, the J call TRBJ1-2; 7 positions match TRBD1. CDR1 and CDR2 (germline): ENHRY, SYGVKD. V shed 3 bases, J shed 14 bases, and the junction held 24 bases outside the gene matches. The CDR3 covers 17 residues. CDR3 amino acids: CAISDLSGTASMVAGTF. The CDR3 DNA follows: TGTGCCATCAGTGACTTATCCGGGACAGCATCGATGGTTGCGGGAACCTTC.

The rearrangement uses TRBV11-3 and TRBJ2-7; 9 bases map to TRBD2. CDR1 is SGHNT and CDR2 is YENEEA in the germline V gene. V dropped 1 base and J dropped 3; count of bases not matched to a gene: 4. This CDR3 has 15 residues. CDR3 amino acids: CASSLGLAENYEQYF. In nucleotides, the CDR3 is TGTGCCAGCAGCTTAGGACTAGCGGAAAACTACGAGCAGTACTTC. The full variable domain, rest sourced from reference TRBV11-3 and TRBJ2-7, is EAGVVQSPRYKIIEKKQPVAFWCNPISGHNTLYWYLQNLGQGPELLIRYENEEAVDDSQLPKDRFSAERLKGVDSTLKIQPAELGDSAVYLCASSLGLAENYEQYFGPGTRLTVT.

This clone was detected only once. DNA of the CDR3: TGTGCCAGCAGCTTAGGCGGGACAGGGGGGTACTACGAGCAGTACTTC. Its translation: CASSLGGTGGYYEQYF. The chain joins TRBV7-8 to TRBJ2-7, with 11 bases lining up with TRBD1. Trimming cost V 1 base and J 3 bases; bases outside gene matches: 5. The CDR3 loop spans 16 amino acids. The germline V gene encodes CDR1 SGHVS and CDR2 FQNEAQ.

This chain joins TRBV27 and TRBJ1-5; TRBD1 is a possible D gene (5 bases). Germline V CDR1 and CDR2: MNHEY, SMNVEV (reference sequence). The CDR3 loop spans 12 amino acids. V was trimmed by 8 bases and J by 4 bases, leaving 9 bases between them. The CDR3: CASGGGNQPQHF. The DNA of the CDR3 is TGTGCCAGCGGGGGGGGTAATCAGCCCCAGCATTTT.